This T cell receptor (beta chain) was sequenced for a study of T cell repertoires in cytomegalovirus infection. Looking at the study overall: CMV infection together with matching HLA type was indicated by public TCR beta signatures.

TCRdb independently ran MiXCR on the reads; one entry per CDR3 protein. The sample has more than 150,000 distinct CDR3 sequences; roughly 30% are singletons. The CDR3 runs to 14 residues. The V end was cut by 4 bases, the J end by 7 bases, with 14 bases between. The germline V gene encodes CDR1 SGHTA and CDR2 FQGNSA. In regard to this clonotype: Its antigen remains unidentified.

Whole-study findings and limits: Of the TCR beta families, the public ones yielded a cumulative frequency that identified carriers of CMV plus the relevant HLA. In two of eight donors, the top clonotype was HLA-C-restricted CMV-specific.

The TCR was taken from a human donor in good health (CMV status not recorded). Some clones in this sample may be carry-over from other donors' samples. The J gene is TRBJ1-5, the V gene TRBV7-2; D is uncertain. The material sequenced was PBMCs. The CDR3 nucleotides are TGTGCCAGCAGCTCCACAAGGGTCGGGCAGCCCCAGCATTTT. It encodes CASSSTRVGQPQHF.